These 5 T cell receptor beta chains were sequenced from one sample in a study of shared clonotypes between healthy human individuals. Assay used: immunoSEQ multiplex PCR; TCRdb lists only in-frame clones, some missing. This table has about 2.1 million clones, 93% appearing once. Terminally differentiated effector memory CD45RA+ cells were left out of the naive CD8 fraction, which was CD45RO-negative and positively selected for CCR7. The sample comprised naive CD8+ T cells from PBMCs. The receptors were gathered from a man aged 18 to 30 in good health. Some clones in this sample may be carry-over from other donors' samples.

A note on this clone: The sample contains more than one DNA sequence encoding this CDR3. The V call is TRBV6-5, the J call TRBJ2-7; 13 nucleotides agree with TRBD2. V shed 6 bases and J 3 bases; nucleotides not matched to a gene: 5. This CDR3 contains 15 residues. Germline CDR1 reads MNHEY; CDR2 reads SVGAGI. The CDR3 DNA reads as TGTGCCAGCAGCTACGGACTAGCGGGAGACTACGAGCAGTACTTC. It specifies CASSYGLAGDYEQYF.

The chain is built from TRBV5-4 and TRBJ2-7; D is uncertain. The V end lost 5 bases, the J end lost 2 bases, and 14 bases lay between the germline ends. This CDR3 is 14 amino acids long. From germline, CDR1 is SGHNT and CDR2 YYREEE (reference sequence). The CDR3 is CASSSPDHAYEQYF. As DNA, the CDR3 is TGTGCCAGCAGTTCTCCGGACCACGCCTACGAGCAGTACTTC.

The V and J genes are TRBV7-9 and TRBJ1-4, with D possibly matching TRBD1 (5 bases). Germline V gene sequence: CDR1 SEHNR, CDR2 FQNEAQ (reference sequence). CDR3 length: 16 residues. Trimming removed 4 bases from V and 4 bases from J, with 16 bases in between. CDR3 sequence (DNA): TGTGCCAGCAGCTACAACGGTGGCGGGGGTAATGAAAAACTGTTTTTT. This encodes CASSYNGGGGNEKLFF.

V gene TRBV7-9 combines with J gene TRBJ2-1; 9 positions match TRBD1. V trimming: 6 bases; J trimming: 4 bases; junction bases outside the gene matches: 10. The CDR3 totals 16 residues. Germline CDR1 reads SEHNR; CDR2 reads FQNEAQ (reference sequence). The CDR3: CASSYHGQGPYNEQFF. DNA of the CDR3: TGTGCCAGCAGTTACCACGGACAGGGGCCTTACAATGAGCAGTTCTTC.

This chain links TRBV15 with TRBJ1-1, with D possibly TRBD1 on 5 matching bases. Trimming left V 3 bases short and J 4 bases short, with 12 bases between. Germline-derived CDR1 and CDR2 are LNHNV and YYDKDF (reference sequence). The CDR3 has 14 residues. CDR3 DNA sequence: TGTGCCACCAGCAGTGGGGGAGGTTCCACTGAAGCTTTCTTT. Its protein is CATSSGGGSTEAFF.